Below, one T cell receptor (beta chain) is given with its context. The antigen remains unidentified. The junction departs from the called germline gene at one end, perhaps through a read error. Clinical symptoms, serum thyroxine and TRAb, thyroid ultrasound and orbital computed tomography together formed the diagnostic basis. The sample is drawn from a study of T cells in Graves' hyperthyroidism and ophthalmopathy. This CDR3 has 14 amino acids. Germline CDR1 SGHVS, CDR2 FQNEAQ. Notes on the study in general: Appearing also in blood were most of the thyroid clonotypes expanded above 0.001.

Researchers took RNA transcripts and amplified the TCR beta CDR3 regions from them. The HTBI primer set served for first-round RT-PCR of the TCR CDR3. MiXCR was run by TCRdb on the multiplex PCR reads, yielding one entry per CDR3 protein. This table holds about 760,000 distinct CDR3 sequences, 35% found once. The sequenced material came from blood. This TCR derives from a woman in her 40s with Graves' hyperthyroidism. The V gene is TRBV7-8, the J gene TRBJ1-1, with 8 positions matching TRBD1. CDR3 amino acids: CTSSHRQGHTEAFF. The CDR3 bases are TGCACCAGCAGTCACCGACAGGGGCACACTGAAGCTTTCTTT.